One and the same sample provided the 17 T cell receptor beta chains below, sequenced in a study of immune evolution from preneoplasia to lung adenocarcinoma. Assay used: immunoSEQ multiplex PCR; TCRdb lists only in-frame clones, some missing. Here the sample spans under 4,500 clones, 88% being singletons. The sequenced sample was FFPE lung adenocarcinoma in situ tissue. Receptor source: a person aged 55 to 79 with lung adenocarcinoma.

This chain uses TRBV15 with TRBJ1-6; 8 bases match TRBD1. Unmatched junction bases numbered 4, after V lost 0 bases and J lost 9 bases. CDR1 and CDR2 from the germline V gene are LNHNV and YYDKDF (reference sequence). The CDR3 contains 15 residues. The CDR3: CATSRDRDRTSPLHF. In DNA form, the CDR3 reads TGTGCCACCAGCAGAGATCGGGACAGGACTTCACCCCTCCACTTT. Filled out from reference TRBV15 and TRBJ1-6, the complete variable domain reads DAMVIQNPRYQVTQFGKPVTLSCSQTLNHNVMYWYQQKSSQAPKLLFHYYDKDFNNEADTPDNFQSRRPNTSFCFLDIRSPGLGDTAMYLCATSRDRDRTSPLHFGNGTRLTVT.

This rearrangement joins TRBV7-9 to TRBJ1-4; TRBD1 matches at 8 bases. This CDR3 region has 16 residues. From germline, CDR1 is SEHNR and CDR2 FQNEAQ (reference sequence). With 5 bases clipped from V and 0 bases from J, the junction kept 5 bases outside the gene matches. CDR3 sequence: CASSPGTGATNEKLFF. DNA of the CDR3: TGTGCCAGCAGCCCCGGGACAGGAGCAACTAATGAAAAACTGTTTTTT.

This chain joins TRBV5-8 and TRBJ1-5; D gene unclear. Looked up from germline, CDR1 is SGHTS and CDR2 is YDEGEE. V was clipped by 0 bases and J by 1 base, with 5 bases between them. CDR3 length: 14 residues. CDR3 sequence: CASSLGPSNQPQHF. In DNA, the CDR3 is TGTGCCAGCAGCTTGGGGCCGAGCAATCAGCCCCAGCATTTT.

The chain links TRBV19 to TRBJ1-2; no reliable D call. From germline, CDR1 is LNHDA and CDR2 SQIVND (reference sequence). V lost 3 bases to trimming and J lost 6 bases, with 11 bases between them. The CDR3 is 13 amino acids. This CDR3 is CASSMRGRDGYTF. Here the CDR3 DNA reads TGTGCCAGTAGTATGCGCGGGCGGGATGGCTACACCTTC.

The chain recombines TRBV19 with TRBJ2-3; 8 bases map to TRBD2. Germline assignment: CDR1 LNHDA and CDR2 SQIVND (reference sequence). CDR3 length: 13 amino acids. V shed 5 bases and J 7 bases; nucleotides not matched to a gene: 5. The CDR3: CASSPGLANTQYF. The CDR3 DNA is TGTGCCAGTAGTCCAGGACTAGCCAATACGCAGTATTTT.

J is TRBJ2-7 and V is TRBV30, with 7 bases lining up with TRBD2. The CDR3 length is 13 residues. From germline, CDR1 is GTSNPN and CDR2 SVGIG (reference sequence). V shed 4 bases and J 2 bases; nucleotides not matched to a gene: 5. CDR3 sequence: CAWNGGRAYEQYF. CDR3 DNA: TGTGCCTGGAACGGAGGGAGGGCCTACGAGCAGTACTTC.

The chain is built from TRBV5-1 and TRBJ2-7, with D unclear. This CDR3 has 14 residues. V was pared by 2 bases and J by 1 base, with 10 bases between. Germline values: CDR1 SGHRS, CDR2 YFSETQ. In DNA, the CDR3 is TGCGCCAGCAGCTTCCGGGCCCAATCCTACGAGCAGTACTTC. Protein product: CASSFRAQSYEQYF.

The gene calls are TRBV11-2 and TRBJ2-5, with 7 bases aligning to TRBD2. The CDR3 has 15 residues. In germline, CDR1 is SGHAT, CDR2 FQNNGV. V shed 5 bases and J 1 base; nucleotides not matched to a gene: 7. The chain's CDR3 is CASSPAGKAQETQYF. The DNA of the CDR3 is TGTGCCAGCAGCCCAGCGGGGAAGGCCCAAGAGACCCAGTACTTC.

This chain connects TRBV4-2 to TRBJ1-2; D is possibly TRBD1 (5 bases). The CDR3 consists of 15 residues. In germline, CDR1 is LGHNA, CDR2 YNFKEQ. Trimming shortened V by 3 bases and J by 2 bases, and 13 bases separated the two germline ends. CDR3 amino acids: CASSHVDRTNYGYTF. CDR3 sequence (DNA): TGTGCCAGCAGCCATGTTGACAGAACGAACTATGGCTACACCTTC.

The chain links TRBV10-3 to TRBJ2-3, with TRBD2 identical over 13 bases. Germline V gene sequence: CDR1 ENHRY, CDR2 SYGVKD. The CDR3 length is 17 residues. V lost 0 bases, J lost 4 bases, and 4 bases stayed unmatched. As DNA, the CDR3 is TGTGCCATCAGTGAGTCCGGACTAGCGGGAGCCCCAGATACGCAGTATTTT. It encodes CAISESGLAGAPDTQYF.

Remarks on this clone: Other DNA sequences within the sample encode an identical CDR3. The chain couples TRBV18 to TRBJ1-5; 9 bases agree with TRBD1. Per germline, CDR1 KGHSH and CDR2 LQKENI. V dropped 3 bases and J dropped 2; count of bases not matched to a gene: 2. The CDR3 covers 15 residues. CDR3 DNA: TGTGCCAGCTCACCCGACAGGGGGGGCAATCAGCCCCAGCATTTT. Amino acids: CASSPDRGGNQPQHF.

V is TRBV27 and J is TRBJ2-1, with TRBD2 matching 7 bases. This CDR3 spans 15 amino acids. CDR1 MNHEY and CDR2 SMNVEV come from the germline V gene (reference sequence). V shed 6 bases, J shed 6 bases, and the junction held 11 bases outside the gene matches. The CDR3 DNA follows: TGTGCCAGCAGCCTCCCGGGGGGAGGGCCCAATGAGCAGTTCTTC. Protein: CASSLPGGGPNEQFF.

The chain combines TRBV25-1 with TRBJ2-2; the match to TRBD1 covers 9 bases. V was clipped by 6 bases and J by 6 bases; unmatched bases: 8. CDR3 length equals 15 residues. Germline V lookup: CDR1 MGHDK, CDR2 SYGVNS. CDR3 DNA: TGTGCCAGCAGGGACACAGGGGGCGCAGCCGGGGAGCTGTTTTTT. Its translation is CASRDTGGAAGELFF.

This chain connects TRBV2 to TRBJ1-1; the D gene is possibly TRBD1 (5 bases). This CDR3 spans 16 amino acids. CDR1 is SNHLY, CDR2 FYNNEI, per germline. The V end lost 7 bases, the J end lost 9 bases, and 27 bases lay between the germline ends. The CDR3 here is CASTQDRGPGDLKAFF. In nucleotides, the CDR3 is TGTGCCAGCACCCAAGACCGGGGCCCCGGGGATCTGAAAGCTTTCTTT.

This rearrangement joins TRBV10-2 to TRBJ2-2; D may correspond to TRBD1 or TRBD2 (5 bases each). Germline CDR1 and CDR2: WSHSY and SAAADI. There are 17 residues in the CDR3. V was shortened by 2 bases and J by 3 bases, with 16 bases between the two germline ends. This chain's CDR3 is CASSETSGPWDTGELFF. The CDR3 nucleotides are TGCGCCAGCAGTGAGACTTCGGGACCTTGGGACACCGGGGAGCTGTTTTTT.

The chain uses TRBV2 and TRBJ1-2; D not certain. CDR1 is SNHLY and CDR2 is FYNNEI in the germline V gene. The germline V and J ends were trimmed by 7 bases and 8 bases, with 11 bases remaining between them. The CDR3 is made up of 11 amino acids. The DNA of the CDR3 is TGTGCCAGCACCCCCAGGAAAGGCTACACCTTC. This encodes CASTPRKGYTF. The full variable domain, its missing parts supplied by reference TRBV2 and TRBJ1-2, is EPEVTQTPSHQVTQMGQEVILRCVPISNHLYFYWYRQILGQKVEFLVSFYNNEISEKSEIFDDQFSVERPDGSNFTLKIRSTKLEDSAMYFCASTPRKGYTFGSGTRLTVV.

The V gene is TRBV7-2, the J gene TRBJ2-5, with a possible D match to TRBD1 (6 bases). Trimming cost V 4 bases and J 2 bases, with 14 bases left between them. The CDR3 has 15 residues. The V gene's germline CDR1 is SGHTA and CDR2 FQGNSA. The CDR3 DNA reads as TGTGCCAGCAGCTCGCCCTTAGGACAGCAAGAGACCCAGTACTTC. It specifies CASSSPLGQQETQYF.